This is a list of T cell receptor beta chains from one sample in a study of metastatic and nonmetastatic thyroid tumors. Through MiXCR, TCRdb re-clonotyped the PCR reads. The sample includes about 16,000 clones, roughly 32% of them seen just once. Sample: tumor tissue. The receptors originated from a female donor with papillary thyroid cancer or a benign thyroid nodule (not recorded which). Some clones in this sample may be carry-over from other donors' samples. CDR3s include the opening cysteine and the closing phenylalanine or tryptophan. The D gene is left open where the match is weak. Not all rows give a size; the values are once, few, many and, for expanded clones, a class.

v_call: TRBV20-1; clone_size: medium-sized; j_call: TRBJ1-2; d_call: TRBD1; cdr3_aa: CSARGTGSPGGYTF; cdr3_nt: TGCAGTGCTAGGGGGACAGGGTCCCCGGGAGGCTACACCTTC
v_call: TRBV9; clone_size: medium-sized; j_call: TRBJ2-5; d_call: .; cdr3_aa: CASSPQPPGVGETQYF; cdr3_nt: TGTGCCAGCAGCCCACAACCCCCGGGGGTGGGGGAGACCCAGTACTTC
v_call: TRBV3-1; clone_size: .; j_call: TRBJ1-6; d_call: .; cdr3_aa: CASSLAGQPDKDSPLHF; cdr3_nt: TGTGCCAGCAGCTTAGCAGGGCAACCCGATAAGGATTCACCCCTCCACTTT
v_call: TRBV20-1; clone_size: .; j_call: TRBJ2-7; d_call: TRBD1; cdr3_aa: CSAKQGTYEQYF; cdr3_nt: TGCAGTGCGAAACAGGGGACGTACGAGCAGTACTTC
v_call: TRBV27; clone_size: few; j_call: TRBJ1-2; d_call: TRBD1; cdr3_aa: CASISQGGNYYGYTF; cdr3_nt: TGTGCCAGCATTTCCCAAGGGGGCAATTACTATGGCTACACCTTC
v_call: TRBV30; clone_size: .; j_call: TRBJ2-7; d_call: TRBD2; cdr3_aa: CAYGAGGPYEQYF; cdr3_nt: TGTGCCTATGGAGCGGGAGGTCCCTACGAGCAGTACTTC
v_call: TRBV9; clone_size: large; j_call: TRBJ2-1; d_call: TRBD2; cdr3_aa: CASSGLAGGPDEQFF; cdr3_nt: TGTGCCAGCAGCGGGTTAGCGGGGGGGCCGGATGAGCAGTTCTTC
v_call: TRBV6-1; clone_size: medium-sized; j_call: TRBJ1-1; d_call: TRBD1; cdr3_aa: CASSPTGGEAFF; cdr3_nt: TGTGCCAGCAGCCCAACAGGGGGTGAAGCTTTCTTT
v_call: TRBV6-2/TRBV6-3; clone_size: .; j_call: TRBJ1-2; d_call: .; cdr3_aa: CASSYSNYGYTF; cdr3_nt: TGTGCCAGCAGTTACTCGAACTATGGCTACACCTTC
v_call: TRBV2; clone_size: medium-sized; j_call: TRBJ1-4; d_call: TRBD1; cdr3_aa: CASRGTGGTNEKLFF; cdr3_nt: TGTGCCAGCAGGGGGACAGGGGGAACTAATGAAAAACTGTTTTTT
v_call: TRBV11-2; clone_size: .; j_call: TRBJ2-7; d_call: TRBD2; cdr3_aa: CASRPIPGLAGVYEQYF; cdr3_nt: TGTGCCAGCAGACCGATTCCGGGACTAGCGGGAGTGTACGAGCAGTACTTC
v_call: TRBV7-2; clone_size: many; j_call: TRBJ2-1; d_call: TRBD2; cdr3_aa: CASSNDGGAGANEQFF; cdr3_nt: TGTGCCAGCAGCAACGACGGGGGGGCCGGGGCCAATGAGCAGTTCTTC
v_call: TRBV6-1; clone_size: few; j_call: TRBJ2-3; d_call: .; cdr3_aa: CASSEFIFRTANTDTQYF; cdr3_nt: TGTGCCAGCAGTGAATTCATTTTCAGGACAGCTAACACAGATACGCAGTATTTT
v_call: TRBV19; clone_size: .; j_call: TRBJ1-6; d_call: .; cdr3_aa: CASSIGSSGPLHF; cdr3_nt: TGTGCCAGTAGTATCGGTTCGTCGGGGCCCCTCCACTTT
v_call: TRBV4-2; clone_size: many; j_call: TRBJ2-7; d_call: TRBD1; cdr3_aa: CASSQDLGTASYEQYF; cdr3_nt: TGTGCCAGCAGCCAAGATCTGGGGACAGCCTCCTACGAGCAGTACTTC
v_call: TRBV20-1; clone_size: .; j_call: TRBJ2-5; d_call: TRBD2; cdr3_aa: CSARTSGRVGETQYF; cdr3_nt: TGCAGTGCCCGGACTAGCGGGAGGGTTGGGGAGACCCAGTACTTC
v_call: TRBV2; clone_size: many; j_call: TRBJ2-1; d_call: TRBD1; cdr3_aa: CASGTGGDEQFF; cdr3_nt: TGTGCCAGCGGGACAGGGGGCGATGAGCAGTTCTTC
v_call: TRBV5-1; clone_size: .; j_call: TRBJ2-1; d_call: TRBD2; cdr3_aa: CASSLVIGTSPDNEQFF; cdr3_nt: TGCGCCAGCAGCTTGGTAATCGGGACTAGCCCCGACAATGAGCAGTTCTTC
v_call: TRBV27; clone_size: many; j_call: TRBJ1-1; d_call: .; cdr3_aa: CASSLSGQATEAFF; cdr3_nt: TGTGCCAGCAGTTTATCGGGTCAGGCCACTGAAGCTTTCTTT
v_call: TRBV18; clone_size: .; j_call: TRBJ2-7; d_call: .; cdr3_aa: CASSPLSGVGYEQYF; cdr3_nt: TGTGCCAGCTCACCACTTTCTGGTGTGGGCTACGAGCAGTACTTC
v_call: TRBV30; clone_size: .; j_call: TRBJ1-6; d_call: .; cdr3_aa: CAGETASTYNSPLHF; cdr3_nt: TGTGCCGGAGAGACAGCATCCACGTATAATTCACCCCTCCACTTT
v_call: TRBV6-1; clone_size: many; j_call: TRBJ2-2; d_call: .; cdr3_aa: CASIRDLNTGELFF; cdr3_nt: TGTGCCAGCATCCGGGACTTGAACACCGGGGAGTTGTTTTTT
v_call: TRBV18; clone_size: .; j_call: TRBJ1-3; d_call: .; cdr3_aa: CASSPPPVGGTTIYF; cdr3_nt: TGTGCCAGCTCACCACCTCCCGTCGGAGGAACCACCATATATTTT
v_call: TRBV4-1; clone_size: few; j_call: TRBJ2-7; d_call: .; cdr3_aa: CASSQGLAGTYEQYF; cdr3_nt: TGCGCCAGCAGCCAAGGTCTGGCGGGAACCTACGAGCAGTACTTC
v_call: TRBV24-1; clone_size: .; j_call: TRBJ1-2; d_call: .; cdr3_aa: CATSDFSTNYGYTF; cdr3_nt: TGTGCCACCAGTGATTTCTCCACTAACTATGGCTACACCTTC
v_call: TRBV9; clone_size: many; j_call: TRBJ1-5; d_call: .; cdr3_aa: CASSRQGNQPQHF; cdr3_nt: TGTGCCAGCAGCCGACAGGGCAATCAGCCCCAGCATTTT
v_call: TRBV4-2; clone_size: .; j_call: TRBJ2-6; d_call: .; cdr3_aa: CASRNPGYGANVLTF; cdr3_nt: TGTGCCAGCAGAAATCCAGGGTACGGGGCCAACGTCCTGACTTTC
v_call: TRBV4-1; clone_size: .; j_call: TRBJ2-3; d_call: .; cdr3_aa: CASSQGLGWDTQYF; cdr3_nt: TGCGCCAGCAGCCAAGGACTGGGCTGGGATACGCAGTATTTT
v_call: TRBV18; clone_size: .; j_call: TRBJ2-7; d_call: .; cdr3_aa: CASSPGSPNYEQYF; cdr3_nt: TGTGCCAGCTCACCAGGTTCCCCGAACTACGAGCAGTACTTC
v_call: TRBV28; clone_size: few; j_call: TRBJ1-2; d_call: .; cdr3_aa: CASSPPEDYGYTF; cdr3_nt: TGTGCCAGCAGTCCACCAGAGGACTATGGCTACACCTTC
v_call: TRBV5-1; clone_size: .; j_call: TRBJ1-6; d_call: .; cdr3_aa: CASSLAPGTLSHNSPLHF; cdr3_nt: TGCGCCAGCAGCTTGGCACCCGGGACATTGAGTCATAATTCACCCCTCCACTTT
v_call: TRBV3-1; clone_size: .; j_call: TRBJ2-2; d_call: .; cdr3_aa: CASSQDLGGELFF; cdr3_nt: TGTGCCAGCAGCCAAGACTTAGGAGGGGAGCTGTTTTTT
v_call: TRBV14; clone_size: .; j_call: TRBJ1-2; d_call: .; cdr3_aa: CASSQEEKYGYTF; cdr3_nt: TGTGCCAGCAGCCAAGAGGAGAAATATGGCTACACCTTC
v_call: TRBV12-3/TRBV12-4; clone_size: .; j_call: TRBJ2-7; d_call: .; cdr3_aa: CASSLRSYEQYF; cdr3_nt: TGTGCCAGCAGTTTACGATCCTACGAGCAGTACTTC
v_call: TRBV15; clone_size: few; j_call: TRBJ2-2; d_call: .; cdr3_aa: CATGEGGDTGELFF; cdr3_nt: TGTGCCACCGGCGAAGGGGGAGACACCGGGGAGCTGTTTTTT
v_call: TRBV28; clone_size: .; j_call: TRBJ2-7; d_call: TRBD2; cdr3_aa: CASIASGSYEQYF; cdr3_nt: TGTGCCAGCATCGCAAGCGGGAGTTACGAGCAGTACTTC
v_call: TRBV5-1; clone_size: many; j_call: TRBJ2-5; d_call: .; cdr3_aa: CASSYAVQETQYF; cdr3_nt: TGCGCCAGCAGCTACGCGGTGCAAGAGACCCAGTACTTC
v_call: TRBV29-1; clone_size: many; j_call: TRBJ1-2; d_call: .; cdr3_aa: CSVEGAGTDGYTF; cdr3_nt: TGCAGCGTTGAAGGGGCAGGGACGGATGGCTACACCTTC
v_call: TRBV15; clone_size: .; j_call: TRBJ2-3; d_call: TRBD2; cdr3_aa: CATSRDTLAGSSTDTQYF; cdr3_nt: TGTGCCACCAGCAGAGATACACTAGCGGGATCTAGCACAGATACGCAGTATTTT
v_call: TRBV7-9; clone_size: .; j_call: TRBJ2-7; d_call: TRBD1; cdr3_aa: CASSRQGYEQYF; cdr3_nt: TGTGCCAGCAGCCGACAGGGCTACGAGCAGTACTTC
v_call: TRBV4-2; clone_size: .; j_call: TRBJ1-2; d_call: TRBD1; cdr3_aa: CASSQETGGGRGYTF; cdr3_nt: TGTGCCAGCAGCCAAGAAACAGGGGGCGGCCGTGGCTACACCTTC
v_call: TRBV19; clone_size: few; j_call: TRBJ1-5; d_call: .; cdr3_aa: CASSMIGSNQPQHF; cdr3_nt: TGTGCCAGTAGTATGATCGGTAGCAATCAGCCCCAGCATTTT
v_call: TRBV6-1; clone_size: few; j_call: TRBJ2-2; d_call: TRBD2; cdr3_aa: CASSPPGLATGELFF; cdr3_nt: TGTGCCAGCAGTCCACCGGGACTAGCGACCGGGGAGCTGTTTTTT
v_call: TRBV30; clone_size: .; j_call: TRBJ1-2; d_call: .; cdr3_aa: CAWTVTANYGYTF; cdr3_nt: TGTGCCTGGACTGTCACAGCGAACTATGGCTACACCTTC
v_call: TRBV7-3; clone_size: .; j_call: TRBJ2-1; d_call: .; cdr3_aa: CASSLVGGTERSF; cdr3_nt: TGTGCCAGCAGCTTAGTTGGAGGGACAGAAAGGTCCTTC
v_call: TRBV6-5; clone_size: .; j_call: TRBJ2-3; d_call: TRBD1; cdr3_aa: CASSRGPGQGTIVDTQYF; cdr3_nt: TGTGCCAGCAGTCGTGGACCGGGACAGGGAACCATTGTGGATACGCAGTATTTT
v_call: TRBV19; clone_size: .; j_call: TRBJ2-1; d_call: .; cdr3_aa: CASSYVTGLNNEQFF; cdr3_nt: TGTGCCAGTAGTTACGTTACGGGACTCAACAATGAGCAGTTCTTC
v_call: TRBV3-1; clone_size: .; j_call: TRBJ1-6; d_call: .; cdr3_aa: CASSQGVRRNSPLHF; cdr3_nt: TGTGCCAGCAGCCAAGGGGTACGGCGTAATTCACCCCTCCACTTT
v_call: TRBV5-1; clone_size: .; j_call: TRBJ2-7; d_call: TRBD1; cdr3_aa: CASSSVRSGQKKYEQYF; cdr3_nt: TGCGCCAGCAGCTCTGTTAGGTCGGGACAGAAAAAATACGAGCAGTACTTC
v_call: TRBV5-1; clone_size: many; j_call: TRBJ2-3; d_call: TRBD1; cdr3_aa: CASSTHGTGSTDTQYF; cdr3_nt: TGCGCCAGCAGCACCCACGGGACAGGTAGCACAGATACGCAGTATTTT
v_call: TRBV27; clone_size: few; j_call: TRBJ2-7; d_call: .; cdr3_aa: CASSFSGPYEQYF; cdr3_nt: TGTGCCAGCAGTTTTTCAGGGCCCTACGAGCAGTACTTC
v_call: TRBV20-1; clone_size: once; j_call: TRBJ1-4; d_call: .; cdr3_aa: CSASLRTDNEKLFF; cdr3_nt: TGCAGTGCTAGCCTCCGGACGGATAATGAAAAACTGTTTTTT
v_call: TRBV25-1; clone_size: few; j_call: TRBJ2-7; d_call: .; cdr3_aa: CASSELWDSYEQYF; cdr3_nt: TGTGCCAGCAGTGAATTATGGGATTCCTACGAGCAGTACTTC
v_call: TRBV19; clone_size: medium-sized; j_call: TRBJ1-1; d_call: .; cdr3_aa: CASSIKGTTEAFF; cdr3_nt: TGTGCCAGTAGTATAAAGGGGACCACTGAAGCTTTCTTT
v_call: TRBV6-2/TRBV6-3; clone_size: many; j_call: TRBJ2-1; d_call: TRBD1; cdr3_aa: CASSGGDRSGEQFF; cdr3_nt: TGTGCCAGCTCGGGCGGGGACAGGTCGGGGGAGCAGTTCTTC